These T cell receptor beta chains were read from a single sample in a study of blood T cell repertoires in COVID-19. The protocol was immunoSEQ multiplex PCR, while the TCRdb copy is restricted to in-frame clones and leaves out a portion. The sample lists about 68,000 clones, 70% to 90% occurring once. Sequencing used peripheral blood. These receptors were obtained from a woman aged 55-69 years with acute or convalescent COVID-19. The CDR3 runs from the conserved cysteine through the conserved F or W. A D gene is named only where the DNA matches it firmly. Expanded clones are given a class, and other clones once, few, many or no size at all.

clone size | J gene | V gene | D gene | CDR3 DNA | CDR3 protein
NA | TRBJ1-5 | TRBV10-3 | TRBD1 | TGTGCCATCAGTGGACAGGGCATACTTTATAGCAATCAGCCCCAGCATTTT | CAISGQGILYSNQPQHF
NA | TRBJ1-1 | TRBV2 | NA | TGTGCCAGCACCTCCTACGGAGGAAACACTGAAGCTTTCTTT | CASTSYGGNTEAFF
NA | TRBJ1-4 | TRBV21-1 | NA | TGTGCCAGCAGAACACGGCACAGAGGGCCTCAGTTT | CASRTRHRGPQF
NA | TRBJ2-1 | TRBV11-3 | NA | TGTGCCAGCAGCTTGCAGGGATCGAATGAGCAGTTCTTC | CASSLQGSNEQFF
NA | TRBJ2-2 | TRBV15 | TRBD2 | TGTGCCACCAGCGCCGGACTAGCGGCGAACACCGGGGAGCTGTTTTTT | CATSAGLAANTGELFF
NA | TRBJ1-1 | TRBV19 | TRBD1 | TGTGCCAGTAGTCTACAGGGGTCGGGCACTGAAGCTTTCTTT | CASSLQGSGTEAFF
NA | TRBJ1-1 | TRBV21-1 | NA | TGTGCCAGCAGCAAAAGAACCTACGCGCGTCGCACTGAAGCTTTCTTT | CASSKRTYARRTEAFF
NA | TRBJ1-1 | TRBV13 | NA | TGTGCCAGCAGCTTTGAGGACAGTACTGAAGCTTTCTTT | CASSFEDSTEAFF
NA | TRBJ2-7 | TRBV2 | NA | TGTGCCAGCAGCTCCGGGAGCGTTCCCTACGAGCAGTACTTC | CASSSGSVPYEQYF
NA | TRBJ1-2 | TRBV5-1 | TRBD1 | TGCGCCAGCAGCTTGGAAGGACAGGGCGCTTGGTTAGACTATGGCTACACCTTC | CASSLEGQGAWLDYGYTF
few | TRBJ2-5 | TRBV6-6 | NA | TGTGCCAGCAGTCTTCAGGGAAATACCGAGGAGACCCAGTACTTC | CASSLQGNTEETQYF
NA | TRBJ1-4 | TRBV30 | NA | TGTGCCTGGAGTGTGCCCGGGGGGAGGGAAGAAAAACTGTTTTTT | CAWSVPGGREEKLFF
NA | TRBJ2-3 | TRBV30 | TRBD2 | TGTGCCTGTCTGCCGGGGGGGCCCGCAGATACGCAGTATTTT | CACLPGGPADTQYF
NA | TRBJ1-1 | TRBV19 | TRBD1 | TGTGCCAGTAGAAGGACAGGGGACAACACTGAAGCTTTCTTT | CASRRTGDNTEAFF
NA | TRBJ1-4 | TRBV15 | NA | TGTGCCACCAGCAGGGTGACAGAAAAACTGTTTTTT | CATSRVTEKLFF
NA | TRBJ2-7 | TRBV7-3 | TRBD2 | TGTGCCAGCAGCTTAATCCTGAGGTCTAGCGGGGACTCCTACGAGCAGTACTTC | CASSLILRSSGDSYEQYF
NA | TRBJ1-1 | TRBV19 | TRBD1 | TGTGCCAGTAGTGTTCAGGGGGGCCCTCTGAACACTGAAGCTTTCTTT | CASSVQGGPLNTEAFF
NA | TRBJ2-1 | TRBV9 | TRBD2 | TGTGCCAGCAGCGTAGTAGCGGGGGGTAGCCTATACAATGAGCAGTTCTTC | CASSVVAGGSLYNEQFF
NA | TRBJ2-5 | TRBV27 | TRBD2 | TGTGCCAGCAGTTCCAGACTAGCGGATTACCAAGAGACCCAGTACTTC | CASSSRLADYQETQYF
NA | TRBJ1-1 | TRBV12-3/TRBV12-4 | NA | TGTGCCAGCAGTTTCGGACCCGGGAGGGCTTTCTTT | CASSFGPGRAFF
NA | TRBJ2-2 | TRBV5-1 | TRBD2 | TGCGCCAGCAGCTCGTTAGGGACTACGAACACCGGGGAGCTGTTTTTT | CASSSLGTTNTGELFF
NA | TRBJ1-5 | TRBV6-5 | NA | TGTGCCAGCAGCCAAGGGGGATTAAATCAGCCCCAGCATTTT | CASSQGGLNQPQHF
NA | TRBJ2-7 | TRBV5-1 | NA | TGCGCCAGCAGCTTGGAACAGAATCGTTACGAGCAGTACTTC | CASSLEQNRYEQYF
NA | TRBJ1-1 | TRBV11-2 | NA | TGTGCCAGCAGAAGAGAGGGAACGAACACTGAAGCTTTCTTT | CASRREGTNTEAFF
NA | TRBJ2-1 | TRBV7-2 | NA | TGTGCCAGCAGCCCCGGTTCCTACAATGAGCAGTTCTTC | CASSPGSYNEQFF
NA | TRBJ1-2 | TRBV7-6 | NA | TGTGCCAGCAGCTTAGGCGTAGGGGGGGGTTATGGCTACACCTTC | CASSLGVGGGYGYTF
NA | TRBJ2-2 | TRBV5-1 | NA | TGCGCCAGCAGCCCACCGGGGGCCGGGGAGCTGTTTTTT | CASSPPGAGELFF
few | TRBJ1-2 | TRBV7-3 | NA | TGTGCCAGCAGCCAAAGTCGGGGAAACGGCTACACCTTC | CASSQSRGNGYTF
NA | TRBJ2-7 | TRBV4-1 | NA | TGCGCCAGCAGCCAAGAGGACAAAGTGACCTACGAGCAGTACTTC | CASSQEDKVTYEQYF
NA | TRBJ2-1 | TRBV15 | TRBD2 | TGTGCCACCAGCAGAGGCGCTGGAGCGGGAGATTCCTTTTGGCCTTCCCATGAGCAGTTCTTC | CATSRGAGAGDSFWPSHEQFF
NA | TRBJ1-1 | TRBV4-1 | NA | TGCGCCAGCAGCCAAGAGGCAGGGGCCATGAACACTGAAGCTTTCTTT | CASSQEAGAMNTEAFF
once | TRBJ1-2 | TRBV7-9 | NA | TGTGCCAGCAGCTTACCCCATTGGCAGGGGAATGGCTACACCTTC | CASSLPHWQGNGYTF
NA | TRBJ2-1 | TRBV9 | TRBD2 | TGTGCCAGCAGCCTTCACACTAGCGGGGGATACAATGAGCAGTTCTTC | CASSLHTSGGYNEQFF
once | TRBJ2-1 | TRBV5-5 | NA | TGTGCCAGCAGCCGAAACGGACAGTACAATGAGCAGTTCTTC | CASSRNGQYNEQFF
NA | TRBJ1-1 | TRBV19 | NA | TGTGCCAGTAGTACCCGCAGGGTTGTCACTGAAGCTTTCTTT | CASSTRRVVTEAFF
NA | TRBJ1-1 | TRBV5-1 | TRBD1 | TGCGCCAGCAGCGGGATGGGACAGGGGGGTAACACTGAAGCTTTCTTT | CASSGMGQGGNTEAFF